Listed below are T cell receptor beta chains from one sample, sequenced in a study of a mutant IDH1 vaccine in newly diagnosed glioma. TCRdb keeps only in-frame clones here, not all; method: immunoSEQ multiplex PCR. Counted here are some 100,000 clones, roughly four fifths occurring once; the ten biggest clones make up roughly 6.8%. Sequencing used PBMCs, obtained from a glioma patient treated with radiotherapy, temozolomide or both. These receptors were taken from a woman in her forties or fifties with glioma. Each CDR3 is given with its conserved first and last residue. A D gene is named only where the DNA matches it firmly. Size tells how often a clone was seen (once, few, many) or the class of an expanded clone, and some rows leave it out.

j_gene | len | d_gene | abundance | v_gene | CDR3aa
TRBJ1-4 | 16 | - | - | TRBV7-9 | CASSLLGGVANEKLFF
TRBJ2-3 | 17 | TRBD2 | - | TRBV7-8 | CASSWEDTSGDTDTQYF
TRBJ2-7 | 18 | TRBD2 | - | TRBV2 | CASRSRFTSGGKIAEQYF
TRBJ1-6 | 17 | TRBD1 | - | TRBV7-9 | CASSLAGTGASHSPLHF
TRBJ1-5 | 14 | TRBD1 | - | TRBV10-3 | CAISEQGAHQPQHF
TRBJ1-1 | 14 | - | few | TRBV9 | CASSLGHPNTEAFF
TRBJ2-7 | 16 | - | - | TRBV30 | CAWSPPVNNLGSEQYF
TRBJ2-1 | 14 | - | - | TRBV5-1 | CASSLLPTGNEQFF
TRBJ1-3 | 14 | - | - | TRBV5-1 | CASSDAGAGNTIYF
TRBJ2-7 | 13 | - | - | TRBV5-1 | CASSADNSYEQYF
TRBJ2-7 | 14 | TRBD1 | few | TRBV5-1 | CASSLDREYYEQYF
TRBJ2-7 | 12 | - | once | TRBV2 | CASREDTDEQYF
TRBJ2-1 | 16 | - | - | TRBV19 | CASSIIVGPTMDEQFF
TRBJ2-7 | 15 | TRBD2 | - | TRBV5-4 | CASSLRGGGAYEQYF
TRBJ1-1 | 15 | - | few | TRBV19 | CASTPGGPLNTEAFF
TRBJ1-4 | 14 | - | - | TRBV25-1 | CASSDIRLSEKLFF
TRBJ1-5 | 14 | - | - | TRBV15 | CASGSVYSNQPQHF
TRBJ1-1 | 12 | - | - | TRBV10-3 | CAISEGGAEAFF
TRBJ1-2 | 15 | TRBD1 | - | TRBV7-9 | CASSQGQGYDYGYTF
TRBJ2-1 | 15 | TRBD1 | once | TRBV7-9 | CASSLGTGSDNEQFF
TRBJ1-1 | 15 | - | few | TRBV7-8 | CASSLFGVGRTEAFF
TRBJ2-1 | 14 | - | - | TRBV12-5 | CAGLLSGGLNEQFF
TRBJ1-5 | 19 | TRBD1 | - | TRBV18 | CASSPLRQGLQGRNQPQHF
TRBJ2-7 | 14 | - | - | TRBV2 | CASSEWQGNHEQYF
TRBJ2-2 | 15 | - | - | TRBV2 | CASSEIIRGGGELFF
TRBJ1-2 | 15 | TRBD1 | - | TRBV14 | CASSRGQGPFYGYTF
TRBJ1-1 | 13 | - | - | TRBV27 | CASTPLGNTEAFF
TRBJ2-1 | 15 | - | few | TRBV2 | CASRNTRTGNNEQFF
TRBJ2-7 | 15 | TRBD1 | - | TRBV10-2 | CASSERDRGMYEQYF
TRBJ1-5 | 13 | - | few | TRBV30 | CAWAAGADQPQHF
TRBJ2-7 | 13 | - | - | TRBV30 | CAWRARVADEQYF
TRBJ1-1 | 15 | - | - | TRBV5-1 | CASSLVQGWNTEAFF
TRBJ2-7 | 14 | - | - | TRBV4-1 | CASSPPEDLYEQYF
TRBJ1-6 | 14 | TRBD1 | - | TRBV11-3 | CASSQGTVNSPLHF
TRBJ2-5 | 14 | - | - | TRBV25-1 | CASSEYDPQETQYF
TRBJ1-6 | 15 | - | - | TRBV7-8 | CASSLEGRLNSPLHF
TRBJ1-3 | 14 | TRBD1 | once | TRBV11-2 | CASSQQGFIDTIYF
TRBJ1-6 | 13 | - | - | TRBV25-1 | CASRSDANSPLHF
TRBJ1-2 | 14 | TRBD1 | - | TRBV27 | CASSSDRGFYGYTF
TRBJ2-1 | 15 | - | - | TRBV14 | CASRSTTSSYNEQFF
TRBJ1-2 | 13 | TRBD1 | - | TRBV9 | CASSATGGHGYTF
TRBJ1-1 | 15 | TRBD1 | - | TRBV12-5 | CASGPRTGGNTEAFF
TRBJ2-7 | 11 | - | - | TRBV20-1 | CSARATYEQYF
TRBJ1-5 | 15 | - | - | TRBV7-6 | CASSLGPGSDQPQHF
TRBJ1-2 | 11 | - | - | TRBV2 | CASKTGLGYTF
TRBJ2-2 | 13 | - | - | TRBV5-1 | CASSLQGNGELFF
TRBJ1-4 | 13 | - | - | TRBV6-5 | CATSPGQPEKLFF
TRBJ2-2 | 15 | - | once | TRBV7-2 | CASSPRLQVAGELFF
TRBJ1-5 | 14 | - | - | TRBV21-1 | CASSKKGGNQPQHF
TRBJ2-7 | 13 | - | many | TRBV27 | CASSLGPSYEQYF
TRBJ1-2 | 13 | - | - | TRBV5-1 | CASSLLGMEGYTF
TRBJ1-1 | 15 | TRBD1 | - | TRBV10-3 | CAISETTGDNTEAFF
TRBJ1-2 | 13 | - | once | TRBV5-1 | CASSLSRPNGYTF
TRBJ1-2 | 13 | - | - | TRBV2 | CASSENGYYGYTF
TRBJ1-5 | 17 | - | - | TRBV4-1 | CASSLRVSGGSNQPQHF
TRBJ2-7 | 15 | - | - | TRBV10-3 | CAISDKIPRGSEQYF
TRBJ2-3 | 13 | - | - | TRBV9 | CATGTLSTDTQYF
TRBJ2-1 | 12 | - | - | TRBV6-5 | CASSSSSNEQFF
TRBJ1-1 | 14 | - | few | TRBV7-8 | CASSLDTGNTEAFF
TRBJ2-2 | 15 | TRBD1 | medium-sized | TRBV10-1 | CASSEGDRDTGELFF